The 22 T cell receptor beta chains given below trace back to one sample, sequenced in a study of identical twins (TCRdb year 2016). Library preparation used 5' RACE. TCRdb lists the instrument as Illumina HiSeq 2000. TCRdb handled the public reads itself, with Q25 trimming in fastp and clone calling in MiXCR, and kept productive beta chains. Each entry merges the rows of one CDR3 protein and shows their most common DNA and genes. The sample table holds hundreds of thousands of distinct CDR3 sequences, of which roughly a tenth were seen once. The top ten clones comprise around 5% of the sample. The sample was memory (CD45RO+) T cells sorted from blood. This specimen's cell subset or site label, per the study, means: CD45RO+ enriched T cells. These TCRs come from a woman in her late teens or twenties in good health.

This clonotype has a handful of counts. V gene TRBV25-1 combines with J gene TRBJ2-7; D uncertain. The germline gives CDR1 MGHDK, CDR2 SYGVNS. V gave up 0 bases and J gave up 6 bases, with 12 bases separating them. The CDR3 is made up of 14 amino acids. CDR3 in amino acids: CASSEYRDRPEQYF. CDR3 DNA sequence: TGTGCCAGCAGTGAATATCGAGACCGTCCCGAGCAGTACTTC.

This clonotype was seen many times. V and J are TRBV5-1 and TRBJ2-7, with TRBD2 matching over 8 bases. This CDR3 spans 14 amino acids. V gave up 4 bases and J gave up 3 bases; unmatched junction bases: 6. The V gene's germline CDR1 is SGHRS and CDR2 YFSETQ. The CDR3 coding sequence is TGCGCCAGCAGCCAGCGGGGGAGGGTCTACGAGCAGTACTTC. This translates into CASSQRGRVYEQYF.

In this sample, this clonotype turned up a few times. This chain connects TRBV5-5 to TRBJ2-1; D possibly corresponds to TRBD2 (6 bases). The CDR3 totals 14 residues. Per the germline V gene, CDR1 is SGHKS and CDR2 is YYEKEE (reference sequence). V was clipped by 4 bases and J by 5 bases, with 13 bases between them. The CDR3 protein is CASSQGRGNNEQFF. In DNA, the CDR3 is TGTGCCAGCAGCCAAGGACGGGGGAACAATGAGCAGTTCTTC.

This clonotype has ten or more counts. V usage is TRBV5-1 and J usage is TRBJ2-2, with 9 bases identical to TRBD1. V was pared by 4 bases and J by 4 bases, with 2 bases of the junction left unmatched. Germline lookup yields CDR1 SGHRS and CDR2 YFSETQ. The CDR3 has 14 residues. In DNA, the CDR3 is TGCGCCAGCAGCGGACAGGGGAGCACCGGGGAGCTGTTTTTT. Protein sequence: CASSGQGSTGELFF.

The DNA for the CDR3 is TGCGCCAGCAGCCCAACGGGGGCGGAGACCCAGTACTTC. It is translated as CASSPTGAETQYF. The V call is TRBV4-3, the J call TRBJ2-5; D is possibly TRBD1 or TRBD2 (6 bases each). Germline V gene data show CDR1 as LGHNA and CDR2 as YSLEER. V was clipped by 4 bases and J by 5 bases, with 11 bases between them. This CDR3 region has 13 residues.

The chain has TRBV28 and TRBJ1-3; TRBD1 might be the D (5 bases). Germline assignment: CDR1 MDHEN and CDR2 SYDVKM. CDR3 size: 14 residues. Between the trimmed V and J ends, which lost 2 bases and 9 bases, there was a span of 14 bases. This CDR3 is CASSLTRSGGTIYF. CDR3 DNA: TGTGCCAGCAGTTTAACCCGCTCGGGGGGCACCATATATTTT.

This clonotype was detected ten times or more. The genes are TRBV5-5 and TRBJ2-3; D ambiguous. Per the germline V gene, CDR1 is SGHKS and CDR2 is YYEKEE (reference sequence). Trimming removed 0 bases at V and 4 bases at J, with 12 bases between. CDR3 length: 15 residues. The DNA for the CDR3 is TGTGCCAGCAGCTTGGCCGGTTTCACATCAGATACGCAGTATTTT. Encoded protein: CASSLAGFTSDTQYF.

The table lists this clonotype with a few counts. The chain uses TRBV29-1 and TRBJ2-7; 8 positions agree with TRBD1. Germline CDR1 reads SQVTM; CDR2 reads ANQGSEA. The J segment lost 4 bases and the V segment lost 7 bases, leaving 12 bases of the junction unmatched. This CDR3 contains 14 residues. The CDR3 loop reads CSALSGTGEYEQYF. The CDR3 region has the DNA TGCAGCGCCCTTTCCGGGACAGGAGAATACGAGCAGTACTTC.

This clonotype was observed a few times. CDR3 nucleotides: TGTGCCAGTTCCAGGGGGGAGAACACTGAAGCTTTCTTT. It codes for CASSRGENTEAFF. The J gene is TRBJ1-1, the V gene TRBV12-3 or TRBV12-4; 7 bases agree with TRBD1. Losses at the gene ends were 9 bases for V and 1 base for J; bases not matched to a gene: 5. This CDR3 has 13 residues.

The chain joins TRBV5-1 to TRBJ2-5; 14 nucleotides align to TRBD2. CDR1 and CDR2 (germline): SGHRS, YFSETQ. The V and J ends lost 4 bases and 5 bases, in that order; junction bases with no gene match: 13. The CDR3 is made up of 18 amino acids. The CDR3 DNA follows: TGCGCCAGCAGCCCCGGGACTAGCGGGGGTCCCTGGGCGGAGACCCAGTACTTC. Protein: CASSPGTSGGPWAETQYF.

The gene calls are TRBV5-6 and TRBJ1-2; D is perhaps TRBD1 (6 bases). Trimming stripped 0 bases from V and 9 bases from J, with 21 bases between. The germline gives CDR1 SGHDT, CDR2 YYEEEE. The CDR3 runs to 16 residues. For the CDR3, the DNA is TGTGCCAGCAGCTTGGGACAGGTGGGAGGATTTGTAAGCTACACCTTC. Amino acids: CASSLGQVGGFVSYTF. The full variable domain, in which reference TRBV5-6 and TRBJ1-2 provide the parts outside the CDR3, is DAGVTQSPTHLIKTRGQQVTLRCSPKSGHDTVSWYQQALGQGPQFIFQYYEEEERQRGNFPDRFSGHQFPNYSSELNVNALLLGDSALYLCASSLGQVGGFVSYTFGSGTRLTVV.

This clonotype was seen at least ten times. The gene calls are TRBV29-1 and TRBJ2-1; tentative D call: TRBD1 (6 bases). The CDR3 length is 13 residues. The germline CDR1 and CDR2 sequences are SQVTM and ANQGSEA. The V end was cut by 3 bases, the J end by 4 bases, with 10 bases between. The CDR3 is CSVEARGYNEQFF. CDR3 DNA sequence: TGCAGCGTTGAGGCCAGGGGATACAATGAGCAGTTCTTC.

The table lists this clonotype with many counts. CDR3 in amino acids: CASSLGDRAYNEQFF. CDR3 sequence (DNA): TGTGCCAGCAGTTTGGGGGACAGGGCCTACAATGAGCAGTTCTTC. The chain employs TRBV9 and TRBJ2-1; 9 nucleotides agree with TRBD1. There are 15 residues in the CDR3. CDR1 SGDLS and CDR2 YYNGEE come from the germline V gene. Trimming removed 5 bases from V and 2 bases from J; junction bases left unmatched: 5.

The J gene is TRBJ1-2, the V gene TRBV11-3; D remains ambiguous. Germline CDR1 reads SGHNT; CDR2 reads YENEEA. Trimming stripped 0 bases from V and 3 bases from J, with 11 bases between. The CDR3 loop spans 15 amino acids. CDR3 bases: TGTGCCAGCAGCTTAGATCCGGCGGCAGACTATGGCTACACCTTC. It encodes CASSLDPAADYGYTF.

The chain links TRBV20-1 to TRBJ2-3; TRBD2 agrees at 10 bases. Trimming at V came to 3 bases and at J to 4 bases, leaving 10 bases not matched to a gene. This CDR3 comprises 16 residues. Germline V gene lookup returns CDR1 DFQATT and CDR2 SNEGSKA (reference sequence). In DNA, the CDR3 is TGCAGTGCTAGTCGTCCTAGCGGGGGTGGGTCAGATACGCAGTATTTT. Its protein is CSASRPSGGGSDTQYF.

This clonotype has a handful of counts. The CDR3 protein is CASSPTGTGHGYTF. The CDR3 coding sequence is TGTGCCAGCTCACCAACCGGGACAGGGCATGGCTACACCTTC. The rearrangement joins TRBV18 to TRBJ1-2, with 9 bases fitting TRBD1. V trimming: 2 bases; J trimming: 6 bases; junction bases outside the gene matches: 4. Germline loops: CDR1 KGHSH, CDR2 LQKENI. This CDR3 has 14 amino acids.

This clonotype has at least ten counts. The CDR3 DNA sequence: TGCAGCGTGGATAGGGGGGTCCAAGAGACCCAGTACTTC. It yields the protein CSVDRGVQETQYF. V and J are TRBV29-1 and TRBJ2-5; D assignment may be TRBD1 or TRBD2 (6 bases each). V was trimmed by 6 bases and J by 1 base, leaving 12 bases between them. CDR1 is SQVTM and CDR2 is ANQGSEA in the germline V gene. The CDR3 runs 13 residues.

The rearrangement links TRBV24-1 to TRBJ2-7; 9 bases line up with TRBD1. Germline loops: CDR1 KGHDR, CDR2 SFDVKD. The V segment lost 3 bases and the J segment 3 bases; nucleotides outside the gene matches: 8. This CDR3 is 16 amino acids long. The CDR3 nucleotides are TGTGCCACCAGTGATGGGGACAGGGCGCAGTACTACGAGCAGTACTTC. Its translation is CATSDGDRAQYYEQYF.

This clonotype came up a few times. This chain joins TRBV6-1 and TRBJ2-1; 9 nucleotides line up with TRBD2. V shed 6 bases, J shed 5 bases, and the junction held 8 bases outside the gene matches. Germline CDR1 is MNHNS and CDR2 is SASEGT. There are 15 residues in the CDR3. CDR3 sequence reads: CASRWGLAGDNEQFF. In DNA, the CDR3 is TGTGCCAGCAGGTGGGGGTTAGCGGGAGACAATGAGCAGTTCTTC.

The table lists this clonotype with a few counts. The V call is TRBV14, the J call TRBJ1-1, with 9 bases lining up with TRBD1. The ends lost 0 bases at V and 4 bases at J; junction bases unmatched: 9. In germline, CDR1 is SGHDN, CDR2 FVKESK. The CDR3 is 17 amino acids. CDR3 DNA: TGTGCCAGCAGCCAAGATACCGGGACAGGGATGATCACTGAAGCTTTCTTT. Amino acid sequence: CASSQDTGTGMITEAFF.

The chain employs TRBV14 and TRBJ2-1; D may match TRBD1 or TRBD2 (5 bases each). With 2 bases removed from V and 7 bases from J, the gap between germline ends came to 21 bases. This CDR3 is built from 17 residues. Germline V gene data show CDR1 as SGHDN and CDR2 as FVKESK. The CDR3 region is CASSQKWGRLQRNEQFF. The CDR3 DNA is TGTGCCAGCAGCCAAAAATGGGGACGGCTCCAGAGGAATGAGCAGTTCTTC.

This clonotype turned up a few times. The rearrangement links TRBV20-1 to TRBJ2-3; 16 bases match TRBD2. The CDR3 has 17 amino acids. Looked up from germline, CDR1 is DFQATT and CDR2 is SNEGSKA (reference sequence). J lost 2 bases, V lost 5 bases, and 7 bases had no gene match. The CDR3 nucleotides are TGCAGTGCTTCGGGACTAGCGGGAGGGTACCCCACAGATACGCAGTATTTT. It translates to CSASGLAGGYPTDTQYF.